The 11 T cell receptor beta chains below all came from one sample that was sequenced in a study of long-term antiretroviral therapy in people with HIV. Sequencing relied on immunoSEQ assay v3.0, run at survey level. The assay was immunoSEQ multiplex PCR, and TCRdb's table has in-frame clones only and misses some. The sample contains about 20,000 clones, roughly 87% of which appear only once. Material: unsorted PBMCs, obtained 2.1 years after starting antiretroviral therapy. These TCRs come from a man aged 18 to 30 with HIV.

J is TRBJ2-7 and V is TRBV6-5; TRBD1 matches at 8 bases. Per germline, CDR1 MNHEY and CDR2 SVGAGI. V shed 2 bases, J shed 2 bases, and the junction held 2 bases outside the gene matches. The CDR3 runs 14 residues. The CDR3 sequence: CASSYGTGAYEQYF. CDR3 nucleotides: TGTGCCAGCAGTTACGGGACAGGAGCCTACGAGCAGTACTTC.

The chain combines TRBV7-9 with TRBJ1-1; a weak D match, TRBD1 (6 bases). With 0 bases removed from V and 8 bases from J, the gap between germline ends came to 16 bases. In germline, CDR1 is SEHNR, CDR2 FQNEAQ (reference sequence). CDR3 size: 15 residues. Here the CDR3 reads CASSLAPTGTAEAFF. CDR3 bases: TGTGCCAGCAGCTTAGCCCCCACAGGGACGGCCGAAGCTTTCTTT.

The rearrangement joins TRBV18 to TRBJ2-1; D is ambiguous. Germline V gives CDR1 KGHSH, CDR2 LQKENI. The CDR3 length is 15 residues. V was pared by 6 bases and J by 1 base, with 13 bases between. The CDR3 loop is CASSDRGLSYNEQFF. The CDR3 nucleotides are TGTGCCAGCTCCGATAGAGGCCTATCCTACAATGAGCAGTTCTTC.

This rearrangement joins TRBV6-5 to TRBJ2-1, with D perhaps assigned TRBD1 or TRBD2 (5 bases each). The V gene's germline CDR1 is MNHEY and CDR2 SVGAGI. Trimming took off 0 bases at V and 0 bases at J, with 9 bases between the two ends. This CDR3 has 16 residues. In nucleotides, the CDR3 is TGTGCCAGCAGTTACTCCTCAGGGAGCTCCTACAATGAGCAGTTCTTC. Amino acid sequence: CASSYSSGSSYNEQFF.

The rearrangement joins TRBV4-3 to TRBJ2-1; the D is unclear. Germline values: CDR1 LGHNA, CDR2 YSLEER. The ends were cut back, 0 bases at V and 0 bases at J, with 9 bases in the middle. The length of the CDR3 is 16 residues. The DNA for the CDR3 is TGCGCCAGCAGCCAAGATTGGCAGAGCTCCTACAATGAGCAGTTCTTC. Protein sequence: CASSQDWQSSYNEQFF.

CDR3 DNA: TGTGCCAGCAGCTCGTACACCCCGGGGTACGAGCAGTACTTC. Its protein is CASSSYTPGYEQYF. V and J are TRBV13 and TRBJ2-7, with D perhaps matching TRBD2 (5 bases). The V end was cut by 4 bases, the J end by 4 bases, with 14 bases between. This CDR3 has 14 amino acids. Germline V lookup: CDR1 PRHDT, CDR2 FYEKMQ (reference sequence).

This clone was seen once. V and J are TRBV13 and TRBJ2-7, with 10 bases identical to TRBD2. Germline trimming cut 5 bases from V and 3 bases from J; bases unmatched to any gene: 4. Germline CDR1 is PRHDT and CDR2 is FYEKMQ (reference sequence). The CDR3 consists of 14 residues. CDR3 bases: TGTGCCAGCAGCCCTAGCGGGAGTAGCTACGAGCAGTACTTC. It yields the protein CASSPSGSSYEQYF.

The chain employs TRBV2 and TRBJ1-6; D gene unclear. V lost 6 bases, J lost 7 bases, and 28 bases lay in between. The CDR3 is made up of 19 amino acids. Germline CDR1 is SNHLY and CDR2 is FYNNEI. CDR3 sequence reads: CASSFSGVRTGVNNSPLHF. The CDR3 coding sequence is TGTGCCAGCAGCTTCTCGGGAGTCCGGACGGGCGTGAACAATTCACCCCTCCACTTT. The full variable domain, its missing parts supplied by reference TRBV2 and TRBJ1-6, is EPEVTQTPSHQVTQMGQEVILRCVPISNHLYFYWYRQILGQKVEFLVSFYNNEISEKSEIFDDQFSVERPDGSNFTLKIRSTKLEDSAMYFCASSFSGVRTGVNNSPLHFGNGTRLTVT.

The V call is TRBV18, the J call TRBJ2-7; maybe TRBD1 (6 bases). CDR1 KGHSH and CDR2 LQKENI come from the germline V gene. This CDR3 region has 12 residues. V was shortened by 0 bases and J by 6 bases, with 6 bases between the two germline ends. The CDR3 region has the DNA TGTGCCAGCTCACCACCGACAGGCGAGCAGTACTTC. Translated, it gives CASSPPTGEQYF.

On this clone itself: Sequence at one end of the junction differs from germline and may be a read error. CDR3 sequence reads: CAGSLKGSNYGYTF. The CDR3, as DNA: TGTGCCGGCAGCTTAAAAGGTTCGAACTATGGCTACACCTTC. V usage is TRBV13 and J usage is TRBJ1-2; D is ambiguous. This CDR3 comprises 14 residues. Germline CDR1 and CDR2: PRHDT and FYEKMQ (reference sequence). Complete variable domain (other parts from reference TRBV13 and TRBJ1-2): AAGVIQSPRHLIKEKRETATLKCYPIPRHDTVYWYQQGPGQDPQFLISFYEKMQSDKGSIPDRFSAQQFSDYHSELNMSSLELGDSALYFCAGSLKGSNYGYTFGSGTRLTVV.

The chain couples TRBV23-1 to TRBJ2-1; no reliable D call. TRBV23-1 is annotated as an ORF whose role is uncertain. Trimming removed 1 base from V and 0 bases from J, with 10 bases in between. The CDR3 runs 16 residues. CDR3 nucleotides: TGCGCCAGCAGTCAATTTACTCCTAGCTCCTACAATGAGCAGTTCTTC. It codes for CASSQFTPSSYNEQFF.